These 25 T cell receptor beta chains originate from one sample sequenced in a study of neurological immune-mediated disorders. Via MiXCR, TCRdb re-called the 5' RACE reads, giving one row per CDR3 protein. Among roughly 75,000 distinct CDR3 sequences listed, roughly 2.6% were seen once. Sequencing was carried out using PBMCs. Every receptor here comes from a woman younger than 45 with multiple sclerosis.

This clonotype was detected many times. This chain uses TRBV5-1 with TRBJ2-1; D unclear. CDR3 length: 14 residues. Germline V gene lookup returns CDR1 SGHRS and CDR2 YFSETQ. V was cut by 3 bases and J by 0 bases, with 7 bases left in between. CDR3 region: CASSSAGSYNEQFF. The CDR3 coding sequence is TGCGCCAGCAGCTCGGCTGGCTCCTACAATGAGCAGTTCTTC.

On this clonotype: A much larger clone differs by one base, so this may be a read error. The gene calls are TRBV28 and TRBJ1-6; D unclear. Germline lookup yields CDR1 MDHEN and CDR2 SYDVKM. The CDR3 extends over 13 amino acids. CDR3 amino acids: CASSLKVASPLNF. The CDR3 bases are TGTGCCAGCAGTTTAAAGGTTGCCTCACCCCTCAACTTT. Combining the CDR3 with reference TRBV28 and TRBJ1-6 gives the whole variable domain DVKVTQSSRYLVKRTGEKVFLECVQDMDHENMFWYRQDPGLGLRLIYFSYDVKMKEKGDIPEGYSVSREKKERFSLILESASTNQTSMYLCASSLKVASPLNFGNGTRLTVT.

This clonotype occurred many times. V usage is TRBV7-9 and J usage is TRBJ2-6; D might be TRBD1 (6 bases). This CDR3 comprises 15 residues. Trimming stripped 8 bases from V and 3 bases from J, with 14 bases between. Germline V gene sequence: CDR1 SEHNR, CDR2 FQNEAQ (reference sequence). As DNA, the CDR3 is TGTGCCAGCGACTCACAGGGTGGTGGGGCCAACGTCCTGACTTTC. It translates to CASDSQGGGANVLTF.

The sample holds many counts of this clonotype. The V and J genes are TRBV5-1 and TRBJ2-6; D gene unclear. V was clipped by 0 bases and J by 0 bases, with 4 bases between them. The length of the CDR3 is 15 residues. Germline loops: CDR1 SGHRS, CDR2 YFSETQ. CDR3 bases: TGCGCCAGCAGCTTGGGAGACTCTGGGGCCAACGTCCTGACTTTC. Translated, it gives CASSLGDSGANVLTF.

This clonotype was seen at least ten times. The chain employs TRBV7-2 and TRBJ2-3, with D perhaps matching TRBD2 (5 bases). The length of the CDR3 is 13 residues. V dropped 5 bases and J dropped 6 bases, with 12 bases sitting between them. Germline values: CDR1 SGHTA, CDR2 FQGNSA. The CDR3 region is CASSHGPSDTQYF. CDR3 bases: TGTGCCAGCAGCCATGGCCCTAGCGATACGCAGTATTTT.

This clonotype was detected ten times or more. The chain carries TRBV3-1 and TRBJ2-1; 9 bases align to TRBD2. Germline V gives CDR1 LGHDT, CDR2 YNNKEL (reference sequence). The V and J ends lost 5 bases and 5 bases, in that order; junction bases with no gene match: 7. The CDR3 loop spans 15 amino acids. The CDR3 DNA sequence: TGTGCCAGCAGCTTAGCGGGAGCCCAGAACAATGAGCAGTTCTTC. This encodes CASSLAGAQNNEQFF.

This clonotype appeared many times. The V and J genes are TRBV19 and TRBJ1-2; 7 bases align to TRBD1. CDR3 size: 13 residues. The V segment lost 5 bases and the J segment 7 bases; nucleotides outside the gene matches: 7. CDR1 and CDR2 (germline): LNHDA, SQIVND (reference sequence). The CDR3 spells CASSVDRETGYTF. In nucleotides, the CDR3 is TGTGCCAGTAGTGTCGACAGGGAGACTGGCTACACCTTC.

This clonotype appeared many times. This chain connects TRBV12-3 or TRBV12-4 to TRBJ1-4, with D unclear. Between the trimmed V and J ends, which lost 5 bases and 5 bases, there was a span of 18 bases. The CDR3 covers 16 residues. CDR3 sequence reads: CASSQSGRWRNEKLFF. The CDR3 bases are TGTGCCAGCAGTCAATCCGGCCGGTGGAGAAATGAAAAACTGTTTTTT.

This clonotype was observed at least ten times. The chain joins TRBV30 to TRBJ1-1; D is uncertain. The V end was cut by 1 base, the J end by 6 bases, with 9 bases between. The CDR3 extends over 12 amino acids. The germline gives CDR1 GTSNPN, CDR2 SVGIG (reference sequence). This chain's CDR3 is CAWSDKSPEAFF. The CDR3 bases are TGTGCCTGGAGTGATAAAAGCCCTGAAGCTTTCTTT.

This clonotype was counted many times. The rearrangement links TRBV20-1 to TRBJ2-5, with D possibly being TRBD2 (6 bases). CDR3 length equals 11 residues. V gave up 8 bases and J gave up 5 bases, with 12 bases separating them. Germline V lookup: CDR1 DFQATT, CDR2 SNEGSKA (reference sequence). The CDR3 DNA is TGCAGTCCCAGAGGAGGGGAGACCCAGTACTTC. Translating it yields CSPRGGETQYF.

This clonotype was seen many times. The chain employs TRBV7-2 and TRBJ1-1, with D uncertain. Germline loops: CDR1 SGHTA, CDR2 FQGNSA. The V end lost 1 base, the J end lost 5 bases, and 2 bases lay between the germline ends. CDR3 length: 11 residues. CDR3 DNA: TGTGCCAGCAGCTTAGTTACTGAAGCTTTCTTT. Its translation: CASSLVTEAFF.

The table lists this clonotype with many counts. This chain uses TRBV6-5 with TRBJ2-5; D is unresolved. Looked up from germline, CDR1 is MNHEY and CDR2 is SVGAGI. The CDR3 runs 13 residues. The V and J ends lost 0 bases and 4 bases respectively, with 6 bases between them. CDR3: CASSYSHIETQYF. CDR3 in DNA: TGTGCCAGCAGTTACTCCCACATAGAGACCCAGTACTTC.

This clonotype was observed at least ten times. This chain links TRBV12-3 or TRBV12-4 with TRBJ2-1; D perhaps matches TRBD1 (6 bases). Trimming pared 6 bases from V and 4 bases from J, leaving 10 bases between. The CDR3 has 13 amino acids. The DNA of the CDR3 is TGTGCCAGCAGGTCCACAGGGTACAATGAGCAGTTCTTC. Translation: CASRSTGYNEQFF.

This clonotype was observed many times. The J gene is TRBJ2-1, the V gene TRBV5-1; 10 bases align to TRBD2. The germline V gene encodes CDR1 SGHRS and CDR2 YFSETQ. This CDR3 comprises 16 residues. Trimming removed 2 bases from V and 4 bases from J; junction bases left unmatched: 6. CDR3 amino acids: CASSFNSGGRYNEQFF. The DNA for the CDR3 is TGCGCCAGCAGCTTCAATAGCGGGGGGCGATACAATGAGCAGTTCTTC.

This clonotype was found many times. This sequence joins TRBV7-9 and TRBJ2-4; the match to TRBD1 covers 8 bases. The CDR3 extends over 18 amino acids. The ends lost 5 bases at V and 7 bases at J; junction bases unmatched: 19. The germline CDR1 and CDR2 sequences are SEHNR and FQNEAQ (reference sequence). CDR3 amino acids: CASSPTQGATSPGNIQYF. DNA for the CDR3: TGTGCCAGCAGCCCAACCCAGGGGGCCACCTCCCCAGGGAACATTCAGTACTTC.

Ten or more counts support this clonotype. This CDR3 reads CASSEGHSTDTQYF. The CDR3 region has the DNA TGTGCCAGCAGTGAAGGACACAGCACAGATACGCAGTATTTT. The V and J genes are TRBV12-3 or TRBV12-4 and TRBJ2-3; maybe TRBD1 (5 bases). Deletions cut 5 bases from V and 0 bases from J, with 9 bases between. The length of the CDR3 is 14 residues.

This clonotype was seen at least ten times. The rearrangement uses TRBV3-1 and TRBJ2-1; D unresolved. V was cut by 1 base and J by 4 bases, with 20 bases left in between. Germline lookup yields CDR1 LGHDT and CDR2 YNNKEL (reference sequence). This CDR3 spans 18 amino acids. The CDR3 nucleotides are TGTGCCAGCAGCCAAGGGCTCTACCAAATATCCTCATACAATGAGCAGTTCTTC. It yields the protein CASSQGLYQISSYNEQFF.

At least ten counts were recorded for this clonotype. Here the CDR3 reads CASSLGGLADEQYF. DNA of the CDR3: TGTGCCAGCAGCTTAGGAGGACTAGCGGACGAGCAGTACTTC. The V call is TRBV7-9, the J call TRBJ2-7, with 10 nucleotides matching TRBD2. With V trimmed by 1 base and J by 5 bases, 2 bases remained unmatched. Germline CDR1 is SEHNR and CDR2 is FQNEAQ (reference sequence). The CDR3 length is 14 residues.

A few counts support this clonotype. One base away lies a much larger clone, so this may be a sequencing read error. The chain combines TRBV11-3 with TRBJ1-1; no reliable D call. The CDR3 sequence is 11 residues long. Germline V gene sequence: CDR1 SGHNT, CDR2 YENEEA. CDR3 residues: CDSSSEGEAFF. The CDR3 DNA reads TGTGACAGCAGCTCCGAAGGTGAAGCTTTCTTT.

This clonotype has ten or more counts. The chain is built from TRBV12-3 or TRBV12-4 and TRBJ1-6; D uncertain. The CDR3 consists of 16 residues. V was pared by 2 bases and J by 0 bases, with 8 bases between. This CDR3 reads CASSLPRSSYNSPLHF. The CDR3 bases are TGTGCCAGCAGTTTACCAAGAAGCTCCTATAATTCACCCCTCCACTTT.

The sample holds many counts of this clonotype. Here the CDR3 reads CSAPGQGEWEQYF. Here the CDR3 DNA reads TGCAGTGCCCCGGGACAGGGGGAGTGGGAGCAGTACTTC. J is TRBJ2-7 and V is TRBV20-1; 11 bases agree with TRBD1. This CDR3 comprises 13 residues. V dropped 6 bases and J dropped 7; count of bases not matched to a gene: 8. CDR1 DFQATT and CDR2 SNEGSKA come from the germline V gene (reference sequence).

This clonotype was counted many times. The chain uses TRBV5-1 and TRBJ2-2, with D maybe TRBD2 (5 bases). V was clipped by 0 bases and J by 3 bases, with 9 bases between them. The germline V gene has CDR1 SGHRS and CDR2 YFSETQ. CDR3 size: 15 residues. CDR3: CASSLAAADTGELFF. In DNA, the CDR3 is TGCGCCAGCAGCTTGGCAGCAGCGGACACCGGGGAGCTGTTTTTT.

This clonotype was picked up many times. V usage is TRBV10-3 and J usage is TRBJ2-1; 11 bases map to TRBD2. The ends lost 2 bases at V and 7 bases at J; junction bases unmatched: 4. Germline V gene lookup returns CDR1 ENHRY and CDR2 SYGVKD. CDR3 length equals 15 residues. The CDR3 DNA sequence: TGTGCCATCAGTGAGATAGCGGGAGGGACAAATGAGCAGTTCTTC. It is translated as CAISEIAGGTNEQFF.

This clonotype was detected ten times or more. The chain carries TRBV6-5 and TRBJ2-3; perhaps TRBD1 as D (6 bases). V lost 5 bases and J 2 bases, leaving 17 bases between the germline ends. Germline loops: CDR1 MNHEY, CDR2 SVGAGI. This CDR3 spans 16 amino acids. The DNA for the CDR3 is TGTGCCAGCAGTCCCACAGGGCTCACACACACAGATACGCAGTATTTT. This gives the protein CASSPTGLTHTDTQYF.

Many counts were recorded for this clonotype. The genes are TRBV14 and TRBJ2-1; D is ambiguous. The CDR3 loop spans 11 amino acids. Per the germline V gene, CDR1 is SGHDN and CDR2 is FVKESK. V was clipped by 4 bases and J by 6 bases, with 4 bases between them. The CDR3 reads CASSRVNEQFF. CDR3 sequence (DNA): TGTGCCAGCAGCCGAGTCAATGAGCAGTTCTTC.